Each of the 31 T cell receptor beta chains below was sequenced from the same sample in a study of blood T cell repertoires in COVID-19 (dated by TCRdb to the early 2020s). Libraries were built with the immunoSEQ multiplex PCR assay. In its TCRdb copy, this immuneACCESS table keeps in-frame sequences only and misses some clones. Where compared with another copy, unresolved V genes explain less than half of these, and the others have no known cause. Counted in this sample were roughly 150,000 clones; 84% of them appeared once. Of the sample, 7.2% is held by the ten largest clones. The specimen was peripheral blood. Receptors originate from a woman aged 45-65 years in a cohort sampled during active or convalescent COVID-19.

The rearrangement uses TRBV12-5 and TRBJ2-3, with D hard to call. The V and J ends lost 0 bases and 3 bases respectively, with 10 bases between them. The germline CDR1 and CDR2 sequences are LGHNT and FRNRAP. This CDR3 is built from 15 residues. In DNA, the CDR3 is TGTGCTAGTGGTTTGGTTTCCGGCGGAACAGATACGCAGTATTTT. The encoded protein is CASGLVSGGTDTQYF. The full variable domain, with the rest looked up from reference TRBV12-5 and TRBJ2-3, is DARVTQTPRHKVTEMGQEVTMRCQPILGHNTVFWYRQTMMQGLELLAYFRNRAPLDDSGMPKDRFSAEMPDATLATLKIQPSEPRDSAVYFCASGLVSGGTDTQYFGPGTRLTVL.

This chain joins TRBV7-2 and TRBJ2-3, with TRBD1 identical over 8 bases. The CDR3 totals 15 residues. Germline V gene lookup returns CDR1 SGHTA and CDR2 FQGNSA. V lost 5 bases to trimming and J lost 5 bases; unmatched junction nucleotides: 9. Written as DNA, the CDR3 is TGTGCCAGCAGCGGCAGGACAGGGTTGAAAGATACGCAGTATTTT. As protein: CASSGRTGLKDTQYF.

The chain has TRBV5-1 and TRBJ2-1; 8 bases fit TRBD1. CDR1 and CDR2 from the germline V gene are SGHRS and YFSETQ. The J segment lost 2 bases and the V segment lost 4 bases, leaving 8 bases of the junction unmatched. This CDR3 is 16 amino acids long. The DNA for the CDR3 is TGCGCCAGCAGCGCCAGACAGGGGATCACCTACAATGAGCAGTTCTTC. Translating gives CASSARQGITYNEQFF.

The chain recombines TRBV19 with TRBJ1-4; TRBD1 agrees at 7 bases. The CDR3 sequence is 13 residues long. The V segment lost 11 bases and the J segment 5 bases; nucleotides outside the gene matches: 8. Germline V gene lookup returns CDR1 LNHDA and CDR2 SQIVND (reference sequence). The CDR3 DNA sequence: TGTGCCGGATGGGACAGATTAAATGAAAAACTGTTTTTT. Its translation is CAGWDRLNEKLFF.

This clone has a handful of counts. This sequence joins TRBV6-5 and TRBJ1-4; D call uncertain. The germline V and J ends were trimmed by 0 bases and 6 bases, with 11 bases remaining between them. The length of the CDR3 is 15 residues. Germline V CDR1 and CDR2: MNHEY, SVGAGI. CDR3 amino acids: CASSYSTGLDEKLFF. In nucleotides, the CDR3 is TGTGCCAGCAGTTACTCGACTGGGTTGGATGAAAAACTGTTTTTT.

This sequence joins TRBV6-5 and TRBJ2-5; D perhaps matches TRBD1 (6 bases). Germline V gene lookup returns CDR1 MNHEY and CDR2 SVGAGI. V gave up 0 bases and J gave up 5 bases, with 10 bases separating them. The CDR3 is 14 amino acids. CDR3 DNA sequence: TGTGCCAGCAGTTACTCGACAGGTGCGGAGACCCAGTACTTC. As protein: CASSYSTGAETQYF.

The sample holds many counts of this clone. The chain combines TRBV5-1 with TRBJ1-6; D is perhaps TRBD1 (6 bases). The CDR3 contains 13 residues. V lost 4 bases to trimming and J lost 10 bases, with 12 bases between them. The germline CDR1 and CDR2 sequences are SGHRS and YFSETQ. The CDR3 DNA reads as TGCGCCAGCAGCGGGGGCAGGGACTCACCCCTCCACTTT. It specifies CASSGGRDSPLHF.

The chain carries TRBV30 and TRBJ1-2; possibly TRBD1 for D (5 bases). V lost 8 bases and J 7 bases, leaving 17 bases between the germline ends. The V gene's germline CDR1 is GTSNPN and CDR2 SVGIG (reference sequence). The CDR3 spans 12 residues. DNA of the CDR3: TGTGCCCGAGGGGATGCGGGGGGTGGCTACACCTTC. It is translated as CARGDAGGGYTF.

This clone has a single count. V gene TRBV18 combines with J gene TRBJ2-1; possibly TRBD1 for D (6 bases). Trimming shortened V by 5 bases and J by 2 bases, and 13 bases separated the two germline ends. Germline V CDR1 and CDR2: KGHSH, LQKENI. CDR3 size: 15 residues. CDR3 sequence reads: CASSVQGFTYNEQFF. Written as DNA, the CDR3 is TGTGCCAGCTCAGTACAGGGTTTCACCTACAATGAGCAGTTCTTC. The variable domain in full, with the rest retrieved from reference TRBV18 and TRBJ2-1, is NAGVMQNPRHLVRRRGQEARLRCSPMKGHSHVYWYRQLPEEGLKFMVYLQKENIIDESGMPKERFSAEFPKEGPSILRIQQVVRGDSAAYFCASSVQGFTYNEQFFGPGTRLTVL.

This clone occurred a few times. The rearrangement uses TRBV28 and TRBJ1-3; possible D gene TRBD1, 5 bases. Trimming pared 2 bases from V and 4 bases from J, leaving 15 bases between. Germline values: CDR1 MDHEN, CDR2 SYDVKM. This CDR3 is built from 16 residues. CDR3: CASSLRGGSAGNTIYF. DNA for the CDR3: TGTGCCAGCAGTTTACGGGGGGGTTCAGCAGGAAACACCATATATTTT.

Note on this clone: In the same sample, other DNA sequences code for this CDR3. The chain joins TRBV29-1 to TRBJ1-2, with a weak D call TRBD1 (5 bases). CDR1 and CDR2 from the germline V gene are SQVTM and ANQGSEA. Trimming pared 0 bases from V and 5 bases from J, leaving 7 bases between. This CDR3 comprises 12 residues. CDR3 residues: CSVEDRDYGYTF. The CDR3 DNA follows: TGCAGCGTTGAAGACAGGGATTATGGCTACACCTTC.

The chain uses TRBV23-1 and TRBJ2-7; D is uncertain. TRBV23-1 is labeled an ORF, and its function is uncertain. This CDR3 is built from 14 residues. Trimming took 4 bases from V and 7 from J, leaving 17 bases between them. CDR3 in amino acids: CASSRPGSWREQYF. The CDR3 DNA is TGCGCCAGCAGTCGACCAGGCAGCTGGCGTGAGCAGTACTTC.

J is TRBJ2-3 and V is TRBV2; D gene unclear. V gave up 5 bases and J gave up 6 bases, with 9 bases separating them. Germline V gene sequence: CDR1 SNHLY, CDR2 FYNNEI. The CDR3 runs to 12 residues. In nucleotides, the CDR3 is TGTGCCAGCAGTCCAGTCCCCGATACGCAGTATTTT. It encodes CASSPVPDTQYF. Full variable domain (outside the CDR3, taken from reference TRBV2 and TRBJ2-3): EPEVTQTPSHQVTQMGQEVILRCVPISNHLYFYWYRQILGQKVEFLVSFYNNEISEKSEIFDDQFSVERPDGSNFTLKIRSTKLEDSAMYFCASSPVPDTQYFGPGTRLTVL.

The CDR3: CASSPARKTGGPFSNQPQHF. The CDR3 region has the DNA TGTGCCAGCAGTCCCGCCCGGAAGACAGGGGGCCCCTTCAGCAATCAGCCCCAGCATTTT. The chain employs TRBV6-6 and TRBJ1-5, with TRBD1 matching 10 bases. Germline lookup yields CDR1 MNHNY and CDR2 SVGAGI (reference sequence). The length of the CDR3 is 20 residues. J lost 1 base, V lost 5 bases, and 17 bases had no gene match.

The CDR3 coding sequence is TGTGCCAGCAGTTTACAGGGGCTCACTGAAGCTTTCTTT. It is translated as CASSLQGLTEAFF. The rearrangement uses TRBV12-3 or TRBV12-4 and TRBJ1-1, with a tentative D call TRBD1 (6 bases). The CDR3 consists of 13 residues. V lost 2 bases and J 4 bases, leaving 8 bases between the germline ends.

The gene calls are TRBV9 and TRBJ1-6; D unresolved. CDR1 and CDR2 from the germline V gene are SGDLS and YYNGEE. CDR3 size: 15 residues. Trimming removed 1 base from V and 5 bases from J, with 10 bases in between. CDR3 protein: CASSVSGVDNSPLHF. The CDR3 coding sequence is TGTGCCAGCAGCGTATCGGGAGTCGATAATTCACCCCTCCACTTT. The whole variable domain, remainder taken from reference TRBV9 and TRBJ1-6, is DSGVTQTPKHLITATGQRVTLRCSPRSGDLSVYWYQQSLDQGLQFLIQYYNGEERAKGNILERFSAQQFPDLHSELNLSSLELGDSALYFCASSVSGVDNSPLHFGNGTRLTVT.

This rearrangement joins TRBV11-3 to TRBJ2-7; D perhaps matches TRBD2 (6 bases). V dropped 3 bases and J dropped 1 base, with 7 bases sitting between them. Germline V gene lookup returns CDR1 SGHNT and CDR2 YENEEA. The CDR3 is made up of 13 amino acids. CDR3 amino acids: CASSFGGSYEQYF. The DNA of the CDR3 is TGTGCCAGCAGCTTCGGGGGTTCCTACGAGCAGTACTTC.

The chain has TRBV19 and TRBJ1-4, with a tentative D call TRBD1 (6 bases). The CDR3 sequence is 14 residues long. Germline V CDR1 and CDR2: LNHDA, SQIVND (reference sequence). The ends were cut back, 2 bases at V and 6 bases at J, with 10 bases in the middle. The CDR3: CASSIFPGDEKLFF. The DNA of the CDR3 is TGTGCCAGTAGTATATTCCCAGGGGATGAAAAACTGTTTTTT. Full variable domain (missing parts from reference TRBV19 and TRBJ1-4): DGGITQSPKYLFRKEGQNVTLSCEQNLNHDAMYWYRQDPGQGLRLIYYSQIVNDFQKGDIAEGYSVSREKKESFPLTVTSAQKNPTAFYLCASSIFPGDEKLFFGSGTQLSVL.

This clone has more than one count but fewer than ten. The chain has TRBV19 and TRBJ1-1, with 7 bases fitting TRBD1. Germline CDR1 reads LNHDA; CDR2 reads SQIVND (reference sequence). The CDR3 sequence is 15 residues long. The V gene end was trimmed by 3 bases and the J gene end by 7 bases; junction bases not matched to a gene: 11. Here the CDR3 reads CASSITPGQLVEAFF. The CDR3 DNA is TGTGCCAGTAGTATTACCCCGGGACAGTTGGTTGAAGCTTTCTTT. The complete variable domain, with remaining parts taken from reference TRBV19 and TRBJ1-1, reads DGGITQSPKYLFRKEGQNVTLSCEQNLNHDAMYWYRQDPGQGLRLIYYSQIVNDFQKGDIAEGYSVSREKKESFPLTVTSAQKNPTAFYLCASSITPGQLVEAFFGQGTRLTVV.

The chain recombines TRBV11-1 with TRBJ2-3, with D tentatively TRBD1 (7 bases). The V end was cut by 5 bases, the J end by 1 base, with 13 bases between. This CDR3 is 15 amino acids long. The V gene's germline CDR1 is SGHAT and CDR2 FQDESV (reference sequence). The CDR3 nucleotides read TGTGCCAGCAGCCTCACAGGGGAGGGCACAGATACGCAGTATTTT. Protein product: CASSLTGEGTDTQYF.

The chain is built from TRBV2 and TRBJ2-3; TRBD2 aligns across 11 bases. The CDR3 extends over 15 amino acids. Germline V gene lookup returns CDR1 SNHLY and CDR2 FYNNEI. V shed 3 bases, J shed 3 bases, and the junction held 2 bases outside the gene matches. The CDR3 nucleotides read TGTGCCAGCAGTGATGTAGCGGGGGGGACAGATACGCAGTATTTT. The encoded protein is CASSDVAGGTDTQYF.

The gene calls are TRBV20-1 and TRBJ2-7; the D gene is possibly TRBD1 (5 bases). V was cut by 5 bases and J by 1 base, with 12 bases left in between. The CDR3 length is 13 residues. Germline V gene lookup returns CDR1 DFQATT and CDR2 SNEGSKA (reference sequence). CDR3: CSAGGASSYEQYF. CDR3 bases: TGCAGTGCTGGTGGGGCCTCGTCCTACGAGCAGTACTTC.

The CDR3 DNA reads TGTGCCAGTAGTAACCGACAGGGGGCGGGCACTGAAGCTTTCTTT. This translates into CASSNRQGAGTEAFF. V is TRBV19 and J is TRBJ1-1; 10 nucleotides line up with TRBD1. V shed 4 bases and J 4 bases; nucleotides not matched to a gene: 6. This CDR3 contains 15 residues. The germline CDR1 and CDR2 sequences are LNHDA and SQIVND (reference sequence).

This chain connects TRBV29-1 to TRBJ1-4; 10 bases fit TRBD1. J gave up 7 bases and V 8 bases, and 7 bases lay outside the gene matches. Germline V gives CDR1 SQVTM, CDR2 ANQGSEA. The CDR3 has 13 residues. The CDR3 sequence is CSTRQGAAEKLFF. The CDR3 region has the DNA TGCAGCACCCGACAGGGGGCTGCTGAAAAACTGTTTTTT.

V is TRBV2 and J is TRBJ1-1, with a weak D call TRBD1 (5 bases). The V gene's germline CDR1 is SNHLY and CDR2 FYNNEI. This CDR3 region has 14 residues. V gave up 3 bases and J gave up 4 bases, with 12 bases separating them. CDR3 DNA: TGTGCCAGCAGTGAGTGGCAGGGAATCACTGAAGCTTTCTTT. It specifies CASSEWQGITEAFF.

The J gene is TRBJ1-5, the V gene TRBV18, with D maybe TRBD1 (6 bases). V lost 6 bases and J lost 7, with 13 bases in between. Germline values: CDR1 KGHSH, CDR2 LQKENI. The CDR3 is 13 amino acids. DNA for the CDR3: TGTGCCAGCTCCCGAGAGGGGGACCAGCCCCAGCATTTT. This encodes CASSREGDQPQHF. The full variable domain, in which reference TRBV18 and TRBJ1-5 provide the parts outside the CDR3, is NAGVMQNPRHLVRRRGQEARLRCSPMKGHSHVYWYRQLPEEGLKFMVYLQKENIIDESGMPKERFSAEFPKEGPSILRIQQVVRGDSAAYFCASSREGDQPQHFGDGTRLSIL.

The CDR3 loop reads CAWSVRDRGFTDTQYF. The CDR3 nucleotides are TGTGCCTGGAGTGTACGAGACAGGGGTTTCACAGATACGCAGTATTTT. This chain uses TRBV30 with TRBJ2-3; 8 nucleotides align to TRBD1. The V gene's germline CDR1 is GTSNPN and CDR2 SVGIG (reference sequence). V shed 0 bases, J shed 2 bases, and the junction held 7 bases outside the gene matches. This CDR3 region has 16 residues. Full variable domain (outside the CDR3, taken from reference TRBV30 and TRBJ2-3): SQTIHQWPATLVQPVGSPLSLECTVEGTSNPNLYWYRQAAGRGLQLLFYSVGIGQISSEVPQNLSASRPQDRQFILSSKKLLLSDSGFYLCAWSVRDRGFTDTQYFGPGTRLTVL.

About this clone itself: Other nucleotide sequences in the sample specify the same CDR3. This chain uses TRBV9 with TRBJ2-1; 15 bases are shared with TRBD2. The junction had 4 bases not matched to a gene; V was cut back by 2 bases and J by 7 bases. Per germline, CDR1 SGDLS and CDR2 YYNGEE. The CDR3 totals 16 residues. DNA for the CDR3: TGTGCCAGCAGCGTGGGGACTAGCGGGGGGCTAAATGAGCAGTTCTTC. This translates into CASSVGTSGGLNEQFF.

The chain couples TRBV2 to TRBJ2-7, with no clear D. This CDR3 contains 12 residues. Trimming cost V 7 bases and J 0 bases, with 7 bases left between them. CDR1 is SNHLY, CDR2 FYNNEI, per germline. CDR3: CASKTDSYEQYF. Written as DNA, the CDR3 is TGTGCCAGCAAAACTGACTCCTACGAGCAGTACTTC.

The J gene is TRBJ1-1, the V gene TRBV19, with 8 bases fitting TRBD1. The CDR3 is 13 residues long. Germline trimming cut 4 bases from V and 5 bases from J; bases unmatched to any gene: 3. Germline V gene lookup returns CDR1 LNHDA and CDR2 SQIVND (reference sequence). The chain's CDR3 is CASSNRQGTEAFF. Here the CDR3 DNA reads TGTGCCAGTAGTAACAGACAGGGGACTGAAGCTTTCTTT.

This clone was seen more than once but under ten times. CDR3 sequence: CASSTQGNQPQHF. The CDR3 DNA is TGCGCCAGCAGTACCCAGGGGAATCAGCCCCAGCATTTT. This chain connects TRBV10-2 to TRBJ1-5; D may be TRBD1 (6 bases). The CDR3 is made up of 13 amino acids. Germline-derived CDR1 and CDR2 are WSHSY and SAAADI. The V end lost 5 bases, the J end lost 4 bases, and 9 bases lay between the germline ends.